The TCR beta chain described here comes from a study of circulating and synovial CD4+ cells in juvenile arthritis. Study-wide results and caveats: T cell genome counts differed by at least an order of magnitude between CPL and CD4 samples. Measured synovium overlap likely understates the true shared repertoire. These blood cells shared more CDR3 sequences with synovium than bulk blood.

Patients with active juvenile idiopathic arthritis donated these samples. Sequencing was performed with immunoSEQ multiplex PCR; in TCRdb, only in-frame clones are kept and a portion is missing. The table lists 30,000 to 40,000 clones, 90% to 95% of them singletons. A remark on this clone: The antigen remains undetermined.

The sequenced material came from CD4+ T cells from blood. This TCR was recovered from a human donor with juvenile idiopathic arthritis.

The CDR3 here is CASSLVAGGVMNTEAFF. For the CDR3, the DNA is TGTGCCAGCAGCTTAGTAGCAGGGGGAGTTATGAACACTGAAGCTTTCTTT. The genes are TRBV11-2 and TRBJ1-1; 7 bases map to TRBD1. The V segment lost 1 base and the J segment 0 bases; nucleotides outside the gene matches: 8. The CDR3 covers 17 residues. CDR1 is SGHAT and CDR2 is FQNNGV in the germline V gene.